This T cell receptor beta chain was found in a study of OX40 agonist ivuxolimab in advanced cancers. Study-level results: Researchers did not determine the expanded peripheral T cells' antigen specificity.

Cycle 7 day 1, cycle 4 day 1, and baseline were the timepoints at which blood was sampled. Assay used: immunoSEQ multiplex PCR; TCRdb lists only in-frame clones, some missing. The table has roughly 75,000 clones, 85% to 90% seen once. Germline values: CDR1 SEHNR, CDR2 FQNEAQ (reference sequence). The CDR3 is 16 amino acids. Trimming cost V 8 bases and J 5 bases; bases outside gene matches: 15. Comment on this clone: The antigen remains unidentified.

This sequence was found in an adult with an advanced solid tumor such as melanoma, head and neck, liver or kidney cancer. The J gene is TRBJ2-5, the V gene TRBV7-9; TRBD1 aligns across 9 bases. Sequencing used CD4+ or CD8+ T cells sorted from blood, obtained in a trial of the OX40 agonist ivuxolimab. CDR3 sequence: CASRRSRTGVLETQYF. Written as DNA, the CDR3 is TGTGCCAGCCGGCGATCTCGGACAGGGGTTCTCGAGACCCAGTACTTC.